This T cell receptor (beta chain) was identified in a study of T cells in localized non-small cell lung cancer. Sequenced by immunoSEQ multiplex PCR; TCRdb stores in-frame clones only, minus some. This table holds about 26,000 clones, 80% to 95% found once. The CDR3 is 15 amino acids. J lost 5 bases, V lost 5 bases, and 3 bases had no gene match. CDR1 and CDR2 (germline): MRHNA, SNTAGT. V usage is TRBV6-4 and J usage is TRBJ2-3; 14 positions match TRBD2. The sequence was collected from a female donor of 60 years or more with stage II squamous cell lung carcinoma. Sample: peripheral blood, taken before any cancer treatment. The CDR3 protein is CASSPGLAGGDTQYF. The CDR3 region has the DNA TGTGCCAGCAGTCCAGGACTAGCGGGGGGAGATACGCAGTATTTT.